This T cell receptor (beta chain) comes out of a study of cytomegalovirus exposure and HLA in healthy donors. Primers: 60 Vbeta forward and 13 Jbeta reverse. Produced via immunoSEQ multiplex PCR; TCRdb's table is partial and in-frame only. Among just under 95,000 clones, 70% to 85% were seen once, and the ten largest hold about 9.3%. Germline CDR1 reads MNHNY; CDR2 reads SVGAGI (reference sequence). There are 13 residues in the CDR3. With V trimmed by 6 bases and J by 5 bases, 4 bases remained unmatched. V is TRBV6-6 and J is TRBJ1-1, with 9 positions matching TRBD1. This TCR derives from a human donor in good health. The sequenced material came from PBMCs. DNA of the CDR3: TGTGCCAGCAGGCTCGACAGGGGGACTGAAGCTTTCTTT. Amino acids: CASRLDRGTEAFF.